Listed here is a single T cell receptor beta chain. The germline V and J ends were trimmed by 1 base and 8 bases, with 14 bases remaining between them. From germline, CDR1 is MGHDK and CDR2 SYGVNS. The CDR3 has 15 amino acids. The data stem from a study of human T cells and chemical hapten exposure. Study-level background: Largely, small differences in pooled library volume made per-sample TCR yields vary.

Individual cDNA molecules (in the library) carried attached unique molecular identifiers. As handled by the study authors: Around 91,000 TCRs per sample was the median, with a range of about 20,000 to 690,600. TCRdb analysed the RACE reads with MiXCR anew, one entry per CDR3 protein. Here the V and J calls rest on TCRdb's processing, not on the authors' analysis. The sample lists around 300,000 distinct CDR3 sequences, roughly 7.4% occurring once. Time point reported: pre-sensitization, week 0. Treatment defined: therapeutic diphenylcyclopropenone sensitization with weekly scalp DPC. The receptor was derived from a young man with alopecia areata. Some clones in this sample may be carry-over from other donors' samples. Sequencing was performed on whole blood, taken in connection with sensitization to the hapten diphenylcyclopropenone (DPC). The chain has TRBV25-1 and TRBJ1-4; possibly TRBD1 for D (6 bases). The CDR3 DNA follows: TGTGCCAGCAGTGAATTTCAGGGGCCGGGGGAAAAACTGTTTTTT. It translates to CASSEFQGPGEKLFF.